This TCR beta chain was observed in a study of blood T cells in healthy people across ages. In the study overall: Capture by template switching was about one barcoded beta molecule per two T cells. Study outcomes and limitations: The long-lived group displayed more naive CD4+ cells, plus higher diversity, than the aged donors did. While age rose, TCR beta diversity per million T cells dropped in a roughly linear way.

PCR was performed a second time for about 6 to 11 cycles using a sample-barcoded 5' primer and a J-beta primer mix. TCRdb reprocessed the 5' RACE reads via MiXCR and lists one record per CDR3 protein. The profile shows about 1.6 million distinct CDR3 sequences, about 31% of them singletons. Each sample provided at least 5.5 micrograms of extracted total RNA. This clonotype was seen just once. Its antigen is not identified. Sequences were obtained from blood. This receptor was identified in a woman aged 30 to 39 in good health.

For the CDR3, the DNA is TGCGCCAGCAGCTTGGTTCGTTCTAGCGCAGATACGCAGTATTTT. Its translation is CASSLVRSSADTQYF. The V gene is TRBV5-1, the J gene TRBJ2-3, with D possibly being TRBD2 (6 bases). The CDR3 sequence is 15 residues long. Germline V lookup: CDR1 SGHRS, CDR2 YFSETQ. With 0 bases removed from V and 4 bases from J, the gap between germline ends came to 12 bases.